The 25 T cell receptor beta chains below come from one sample, sequenced in a study of T cells in Graves' hyperthyroidism and ophthalmopathy. Amplification of TCR beta CDR3 regions used RNA as the template. When the TCR CDR3 underwent first-round RT-PCR, the HTBI primer set was used. Each CDR3 protein is one row after TCRdb ran MiXCR on the multiplex PCR reads. This sample has roughly 500,000 distinct CDR3 sequences, with 46% found just once. Specimen: peripheral blood or thyroid tissue (not recorded which). Receptors were obtained from an adult woman with Graves' disease, either hyperthyroidism or ophthalmopathy (not recorded which).

Turning to this clonotype: A much larger clone sits a single nucleotide away, making a read error possible. J is TRBJ2-7 and V is TRBV4-2; no clear D. Per the germline V gene, CDR1 is LGHNA and CDR2 is YNFKEQ. This CDR3 contains 14 residues. CDR3 in amino acids: CACSQEIGSREQYF. The CDR3, as DNA: TGTGCCTGCAGCCAAGAGATCGGGTCCCGCGAGCAGTACTTC.

The chain combines TRBV29-1 with TRBJ1-1, with D unclear. The V gene's germline CDR1 is SQVTM and CDR2 ANQGSEA. Trimming stripped 7 bases from V and 6 bases from J, with 9 bases between. The CDR3 spans 10 residues. CDR3 protein: CSAPEPEAFF. Here the CDR3 DNA reads TGCAGCGCACCCGAGCCTGAAGCTTTCTTT. The full variable domain, with the rest looked up from reference TRBV29-1 and TRBJ1-1, is SAVISQKPSRDICQRGTSLTIQCQVDSQVTMMFWYRQQPGQSLTLIATANQGSEATYESGFVIDKFPISRPNLTFSTLTVSNMSPEDSSIYLCSAPEPEAFFGQGTRLTVV.

Worth noting for this clonotype: This CDR3 fails to terminate in the conserved phenylalanine or tryptophan, so it likely reflects a read error. The chain recombines TRBV7-7 with TRBJ2-5; D is undetermined. V lost 4 bases to trimming and J lost 3 bases, with 9 bases between them. CDR3 size: 13 residues. CDR1 and CDR2 from the germline V gene are SSHAT and FNYEAQ (reference sequence). The CDR3 DNA is TGTGCCAGCAGCTCCCCTCCGGAAGAGACCCAGTACCTC. This sequence encodes CASSSPPEETQYL.

This clonotype showed up many times. The J gene is TRBJ2-7, the V gene TRBV19; D could derive from TRBD1 or TRBD2 (5 bases each). Per the germline V gene, CDR1 is LNHDA and CDR2 is SQIVND (reference sequence). Trimming stripped 4 bases from V and 4 bases from J, with 14 bases between. The CDR3 runs 14 residues. CDR3 nucleotides: TGTGCCAGTAGTAAGGGACCCAGCCAGTACGAGCAGTACTTC. This encodes CASSKGPSQYEQYF.

This clonotype came up a few times. The rearrangement uses TRBV2 and TRBJ2-2, with no clear D. Trimming pared 9 bases from V and 5 bases from J, leaving 10 bases between. CDR1 SNHLY and CDR2 FYNNEI come from the germline V gene. This CDR3 spans 12 amino acids. For the CDR3, the DNA is TGTGCCAGATTTGGGGTTACCGGGGAGCTGTTTTTT. Residues: CARFGVTGELFF.

The CDR3 nucleotides are TGTGCCATCAGTGAGTTGGGGGGTCCAACTGAAGCTTTCTTT. Amino acids: CAISELGGPTEAFF. V is TRBV10-3 and J is TRBJ1-1; D may be TRBD1 (5 bases). The germline gives CDR1 ENHRY, CDR2 SYGVKD. CDR3 length equals 14 residues. With 1 base removed from V and 5 bases from J, the gap between germline ends came to 11 bases.

Comments on this clonotype: This could be a read error, since a much larger clone is one nucleotide away. The rearrangement joins TRBV20-1 to TRBJ2-7; TRBD1 is a possible D gene (6 bases). The CDR3 loop spans 15 amino acids. Germline CDR1 DFQATT, CDR2 SNEGSKA (reference sequence). V gave up 2 bases and J gave up 3 bases, with 17 bases separating them. The DNA of the CDR3 is TGCAGTGCTAGAAAACCCCTGGACAGACTCTACGAGCAGTACTTC. The encoded protein is CSARKPLDRLYEQYF.

This chain links TRBV7-2 with TRBJ1-2, with TRBD1 matching 11 bases. With V trimmed by 1 base and J by 9 bases, 4 bases remained unmatched. The CDR3 is 14 amino acids. Germline V gives CDR1 SGHTA, CDR2 FQGNSA. The CDR3 reads CASSLVGQGASYTF. Here the CDR3 DNA reads TGTGCCAGCAGCTTAGTCGGACAGGGGGCCAGCTACACCTTC. The full variable domain, completed using reference TRBV7-2 and TRBJ1-2, is GAGVSQSPSNKVTEKGKDVELRCDPISGHTALYWYRQSLGQGLEFLIYFQGNSAPDKSGLPSDRFSAERTGGSVSTLTIQRTQQEDSAVYLCASSLVGQGASYTFGSGTRLTVV.

The chain recombines TRBV11-2 with TRBJ2-5; tentatively, D is TRBD2 (6 bases). The germline V gene has CDR1 SGHAT and CDR2 FQNNGV. With 3 bases removed from V and 3 bases from J, the gap between germline ends came to 14 bases. CDR3 length: 15 residues. This CDR3 is CASSFGGGPKETQYF. In nucleotides, the CDR3 is TGTGCCAGCAGCTTCGGTGGAGGGCCAAAAGAGACCCAGTACTTC.

The chain is built from TRBV7-9 and TRBJ2-7, with D perhaps matching TRBD2 (5 bases). Trimming left V 2 bases short and J 7 bases short, with 18 bases between. The V gene's germline CDR1 is SEHNR and CDR2 FQNEAQ (reference sequence). There are 15 residues in the CDR3. The CDR3 is CASSLSTGTSREQYF. The CDR3 nucleotides read TGTGCCAGCAGCTTAAGTACGGGAACTAGTAGAGAGCAGTACTTC.

As to this clonotype: A read error is possible here, since a much larger clone lies one base away. This chain joins TRBV10-3 and TRBJ1-1; D gene ambiguous. V was pared by 4 bases and J by 6 bases, with 18 bases between. The CDR3 is 15 amino acids. Germline V gives CDR1 ENHRY, CDR2 SYGVKD. DNA of the CDR3: TGTGCCATCAGTGGGTCTGCAGGCAAAATGGCTGAAGCTTTCTTT. It is translated as CAISGSAGKMAEAFF.

This clonotype has a count of ten or more. The chain links TRBV10-3 to TRBJ1-5; D unresolved. The V end was cut by 0 bases, the J end by 3 bases, with 9 bases between. The germline gives CDR1 ENHRY, CDR2 SYGVKD. CDR3 length equals 15 residues. The CDR3 DNA reads TGTGCCATCAGTGAGTCCCCAGGCACCAATCAGCCCCAGCATTTT. This encodes CAISESPGTNQPQHF.

There are many counts of this clonotype. The chain links TRBV20-1 to TRBJ2-5; D perhaps matches TRBD2 (6 bases). V lost 5 bases and J 5 bases, leaving 18 bases between the germline ends. This CDR3 spans 14 amino acids. Germline lookup yields CDR1 DFQATT and CDR2 SNEGSKA (reference sequence). CDR3 in DNA: TGCAGTGCTCCCGGGACTGGGAAGCGGGAGACCCAGTACTTC. Its protein is CSAPGTGKRETQYF.

As concerns this clonotype: This may stem from a read error, because a much larger clone lies one nucleotide away. The chain links TRBV12-3 or TRBV12-4 to TRBJ1-2; 10 nucleotides align to TRBD1. The V segment lost 6 bases and the J segment 5 bases; nucleotides outside the gene matches: 3. This CDR3 region has 13 residues. CDR3 loop: CASRPGQGYGYTF. The CDR3 nucleotides are TGTGCCAGCAGACCGGGACAGGGGTATGGCTACACCTTC.

The sample holds many counts of this clonotype. The gene calls are TRBV12-3 or TRBV12-4 and TRBJ1-1; D is undetermined. This CDR3 region has 11 residues. The V gene lost 6 bases and the J gene lost 6 bases, with 8 bases spanning the gap. CDR3 DNA: TGTGCCAGCAGCGCCGAGGCTGAAGCTTTCTTT. Translating gives CASSAEAEAFF.

To note about this clonotype: A much larger clone sits a single nucleotide away, making a read error possible. The V call is TRBV5-1, the J call TRBJ2-2; the match to TRBD2 covers 12 bases. V dropped 4 bases and J dropped 6; count of bases not matched to a gene: 7. Germline V gene data show CDR1 as SGHRS and CDR2 as YFSETQ. This CDR3 has 16 amino acids. The CDR3 DNA follows: TGCGCCAGCAGCGACCCGACTAGCGGGAGTTCCGGGGAGCTGTTTTTT. This codes for CASSDPTSGSSGELFF.

J is TRBJ1-5 and V is TRBV20-1, with D possibly matching TRBD1 (5 bases). Germline CDR1 reads DFQATT; CDR2 reads SNEGSKA (reference sequence). The V end was cut by 5 bases, the J end by 7 bases, with 9 bases between. The CDR3 totals 11 residues. In DNA form, the CDR3 reads TGCAGTGCTTTCCAGGGACAGCCCCAGCATTTT. Protein product: CSAFQGQPQHF.

This chain joins TRBV3-1 and TRBJ2-7; weak D call: TRBD2 (5 bases). Germline V lookup: CDR1 LGHDT, CDR2 YNNKEL (reference sequence). This CDR3 is 17 amino acids long. V shed 4 bases and J shed 2 bases, with 21 bases lying between them. CDR3 in amino acids: CASSPRKMTAEAYEQYF. Here the CDR3 DNA reads TGTGCCAGCAGCCCCCGAAAAATGACGGCGGAGGCCTACGAGCAGTACTTC.

The table lists this clonotype with many counts. This chain links TRBV6-1 with TRBJ1-5; D unresolved. The CDR3 has 13 residues. V was clipped by 0 bases and J by 10 bases, with 10 bases between them. Germline-derived CDR1 and CDR2 are MNHNS and SASEGT. The CDR3 spells CASSEALSGPQHF. The CDR3 nucleotides read TGTGCCAGCAGTGAAGCTCTGTCTGGACCCCAGCATTTT.

V is TRBV10-3 and J is TRBJ1-5; perhaps TRBD1 as D (6 bases). The CDR3 covers 13 residues. V lost 6 bases to trimming and J lost 14 bases, with 20 bases between them. From germline, CDR1 is ENHRY and CDR2 SYGVKD. This chain's CDR3 is CAISRTANSYEHF. The CDR3 region has the DNA TGTGCCATCAGCAGGACAGCTAACTCCTACGAGCATTTT.

The chain joins TRBV15 to TRBJ2-6; D might be TRBD1 (6 bases). V was shortened by 3 bases and J by 2 bases, with 11 bases between the two germline ends. This CDR3 has 16 amino acids. Germline CDR1 LNHNV, CDR2 YYDKDF (reference sequence). The CDR3 protein is CATSSLQGPGANVLTF. DNA of the CDR3: TGTGCCACCAGCAGCTTACAGGGTCCTGGGGCCAACGTCCTGACTTTC.

The CDR3 region has the DNA TGCAGTGCTCTCGACAGGGGCCTTGCGGGAGTGAACTACGAGCAGTACTTC. Residues: CSALDRGLAGVNYEQYF. The chain employs TRBV20-1 and TRBJ2-7, with D perhaps TRBD1 (8 bases). The CDR3 runs 17 residues. Trimming pared 5 bases from V and 3 bases from J, leaving 26 bases between. The germline V gene has CDR1 DFQATT and CDR2 SNEGSKA (reference sequence).

The J gene is TRBJ1-1, the V gene TRBV19, with 10 bases matching TRBD1. J was trimmed by 5 bases and V by 4 bases; bases with no gene match: 7. Germline V gene data show CDR1 as LNHDA and CDR2 as SQIVND (reference sequence). The CDR3 consists of 15 residues. CDR3: CASSTGTGVFTEAFF. CDR3 in DNA: TGTGCCAGTAGTACCGGGACAGGGGTATTTACTGAAGCTTTCTTT.

CDR3 region: CASSLAPTGELFF. Here the CDR3 DNA reads TGTGCCAGCAGCTTGGCCCCTACCGGGGAGCTGTTTTTT. The rearrangement joins TRBV7-8 to TRBJ2-2; no clear D. The germline V and J ends were trimmed by 3 bases and 5 bases, with 7 bases remaining between them. The CDR3 has 13 residues. The germline V gene encodes CDR1 SGHVS and CDR2 FQNEAQ.

This clonotype was recorded at least ten times. The chain is built from TRBV5-8 and TRBJ1-6; D call uncertain. This CDR3 comprises 13 residues. CDR1 and CDR2 (germline): SGHTS, YDEGEE. The V end lost 4 bases, the J end lost 5 bases, and 7 bases lay between the germline ends. CDR3 sequence reads: CASSPGNNSPLHF. The CDR3 nucleotides read TGTGCCAGCAGCCCGGGGAATAATTCACCCCTCCACTTT.